These T cell receptor beta chains were read from a single sample in a study of CD8+ T cells in alopecia areata. The table came from immunoSEQ multiplex PCR; TCRdb's copy has only in-frame clones and leaves some out. Seen here are approximately 220,000 clones, 30% to 40% observed once, and the top ten hold almost 0.5%. The sequences come from CD4+ T cells sorted from blood, collected between weeks 30 and 35, from a patient treated with tofacitinib. Source of these receptors: a human donor with alopecia areata. The CDR3 runs from the conserved cysteine through the conserved F or W. The D gene is left open where the match is weak. Size values are once, few and many counts, or a class for expanded clones, and some rows have none.

clone size	V gene	D gene	J gene	CDR3 protein	CDR3 DNA
few	TRBV30	TRBD2	TRBJ2-4	CACTAGGLQNIQYF	TGTGCCTGTACTGCGGGAGGGCTCCAAAACATTCAGTACTTC
few	TRBV29-1	.	TRBJ1-2	CSVEDLRAGYGYTF	TGCAGCGTTGAAGATCTTAGGGCAGGGTATGGCTACACCTTC
.	TRBV30	TRBD2	TRBJ2-5	CAWSPGTSGRGETQYF	TGTGCCTGGAGTCCCGGGACTAGCGGGAGGGGAGAGACCCAGTACTTC
few	TRBV7-9	TRBD1	TRBJ1-1	CASSLSLAGGQNTEAFF	TGTGCCAGCAGCTTAAGTCTTGCAGGGGGCCAGAACACTGAAGCTTTCTTT
few	TRBV5-4	.	TRBJ2-6	CASSRRDSVSSGANVLTF	TGTGCCAGCAGCCGGAGGGACAGCGTAAGCTCTGGGGCCAACGTCCTGACTTTC
few	TRBV30	.	TRBJ1-5	CACSGQGNQPQHF	TGTGCCTGCTCCGGACAAGGCAATCAGCCCCAGCATTTT
.	TRBV29-1	TRBD1	TRBJ1-2	CSVIDGTGDGYTF	TGCAGCGTCATCGACGGGACAGGGGATGGCTACACCTTC
few	TRBV4-1	.	TRBJ2-2	CASSVQNTGELFF	TGCGCCAGCAGCGTACAGAACACCGGGGAGCTGTTTTTT
few	TRBV5-1	.	TRBJ2-5	CASSLAVGIETQYF	TGCGCCAGCAGCTTGGCCGTGGGGATAGAGACCCAGTACTTC
few	TRBV29-1	.	TRBJ1-1	CSVYGPSDTRRDTEAFF	TGCAGCGTTTACGGACCCTCGGACACCCGCCGCGACACTGAAGCTTTCTTT
.	TRBV9	.	TRBJ1-1	CASTKEAFPMNTEAFF	TGTGCCAGCACCAAGGAGGCCTTCCCTATGAACACTGAAGCTTTCTTT
.	TRBV7-3	TRBD2	TRBJ2-3	CASSSLAGGPSDTQYF	TGTGCCAGCAGCTCCCTAGCGGGGGGGCCATCAGATACGCAGTATTTT
.	TRBV7-3	TRBD2	TRBJ2-7	CASSPLAGVEQYF	TGTGCCAGCAGCCCTCTAGCGGGAGTTGAGCAGTACTTC
few	TRBV6-1	TRBD2	TRBJ2-7	CASTPGAGGTYEQYF	TGTGCCAGCACCCCCGGAGCGGGAGGAACTTACGAGCAGTACTTC
.	TRBV7-9	TRBD1	TRBJ1-1	CASSVGQTNTEAFF	TGTGCCAGCAGCGTGGGACAGACGAACACTGAAGCTTTCTTT
few	TRBV25-1	.	TRBJ1-1	CASSEIGGNTEAFF	TGTGCCAGCAGTGAAATTGGGGGGAACACTGAAGCTTTCTTT
.	TRBV14	.	TRBJ2-3	CASSQVRGTVTDTQYF	TGTGCCAGCAGCCAAGTAAGGGGGACTGTCACAGATACGCAGTATTTT
.	TRBV10-3	TRBD1	TRBJ2-7	CAISVEGAQVQYF	TGTGCCATCAGTGTTGAGGGGGCGCAGGTGCAGTACTTC
.	TRBV11-2	.	TRBJ1-2	CASSLVGGASGYTF	TGTGCCAGCAGCTTAGTTGGGGGGGCGTCCGGCTACACCTTC
.	TRBV30	.	TRBJ1-1	CAWITQRLRSTEAFF	TGTGCCTGGATAACCCAGCGACTTCGGAGCACTGAAGCTTTCTTT
few	TRBV7-2	.	TRBJ2-3	CASSFSHDTQYF	TGTGCCAGCAGCTTCTCCCACGATACGCAGTATTTT
.	TRBV30	TRBD1	TRBJ1-4	CAWNRGTTNEKLFF	TGTGCCTGGAACAGGGGCACAACTAATGAAAAACTGTTTTTT
.	TRBV29-1	TRBD1	TRBJ2-7	CSLTGENYEQYF	TGCAGCTTAACAGGGGAAAACTACGAGCAGTACTTC
.	TRBV19	.	TRBJ1-1	CASSIGRQDTEAFF	TGTGCCAGTAGTATTGGGAGACAGGACACTGAAGCTTTCTTT
few	TRBV29-1	.	TRBJ1-2	CSVAPRLGVGYGYTF	TGCAGCGTTGCCCCTCGGTTGGGTGTGGGGTATGGCTACACCTTC
.	TRBV5-4	.	TRBJ2-4	CASSRQLRDGDIQYF	TGTGCCAGCAGCCGCCAGCTCCGGGACGGGGACATTCAGTACTTC
.	TRBV9	.	TRBJ2-3	CASSVVGSTDTQYF	TGTGCCAGCAGCGTAGTCGGGAGCACAGATACGCAGTATTTT
.	TRBV5-6	.	TRBJ2-1	CASSSDFTRVHNEQFF	TGTGCCAGCAGTTCCGACTTCACTAGAGTCCACAATGAGCAGTTCTTC
.	TRBV5-1	.	TRBJ2-1	CASSSYGVDYNEQFF	TGCGCCAGCAGCTCCTACGGGGTCGACTACAATGAGCAGTTCTTC
.	TRBV2	TRBD2	TRBJ2-7	CASSEGRDHEQYF	TGTGCCAGCAGTGAGGGGAGGGACCACGAGCAGTACTTC
few	TRBV7-2	.	TRBJ1-1	CASSPTLGTLEAFF	TGTGCCAGCAGCCCTACATTGGGGACATTAGAAGCTTTCTTT
few	TRBV7-2	.	TRBJ1-5	CASSQTFTQPQHF	TGTGCCAGCAGTCAAACATTTACTCAGCCCCAGCATTTT
.	TRBV7-2	TRBD2	TRBJ2-1	CARGASGSTAYNEQFF	TGTGCCAGGGGGGCTAGCGGGAGTACGGCCTACAATGAGCAGTTCTTC
few	TRBV14	.	TRBJ1-5	CASSKGSQPQHF	TGTGCCAGCAGCAAAGGAAGTCAGCCCCAGCATTTT
.	TRBV9	.	TRBJ2-7	CASSVANGYEQYF	TGTGCCAGCAGCGTAGCGAACGGCTACGAGCAGTACTTC
.	TRBV5-1	.	TRBJ2-3	CASSWENTDTQYF	TGCGCCAGCAGCTGGGAAAACACAGATACGCAGTATTTT
.	TRBV9	.	TRBJ1-5	CASSVGGGNQPQHF	TGTGCCAGCAGCGTAGGAGGGGGCAATCAGCCCCAGCATTTT
few	TRBV7-9	TRBD1	TRBJ1-1	CASSSGQGINTEAFF	TGTGCCAGCAGCTCCGGACAGGGAATTAACACTGAAGCTTTCTTT
.	TRBV9	.	TRBJ2-1	CASSVVLSGPINEQFF	TGTGCCAGCAGCGTAGTATTGAGCGGGCCGATCAATGAGCAGTTCTTC
.	TRBV4-1	.	TRBJ2-7	CASSQDKFSTVPSYEQYF	TGCGCCAGCAGCCAAGATAAGTTTAGTACCGTACCGTCCTACGAGCAGTACTTC
few	TRBV29-1	.	TRBJ1-1	CSAGAPTEAFF	TGCAGCGCGGGGGCGCCCACTGAAGCTTTCTTT
.	TRBV9	.	TRBJ2-2	CASSVAGDTGELFF	TGTGCCAGCAGCGTAGCAGGGGACACCGGGGAGCTGTTTTTT
.	TRBV20-1	.	TRBJ1-2	CSATDSHGYTF	TGCAGTGCGACCGACAGCCATGGCTACACCTTC
.	TRBV9	.	TRBJ2-3	CASSPSGVGTDTQYF	TGTGCCAGCAGCCCCTCTGGAGTAGGAACAGATACGCAGTATTTT
.	TRBV4-1	TRBD1	TRBJ1-1	CASSPSQGGAFF	TGCGCCAGCAGCCCGTCGCAGGGGGGAGCTTTCTTT
.	TRBV18	.	TRBJ2-7	CASSPGAGDSYEQYF	TGTGCCAGCTCACCAGGAGCAGGGGACTCCTACGAGCAGTACTTC
.	TRBV30	.	TRBJ1-2	CAWSLENYGYTF	TGTGCCTGGAGTTTAGAGAACTATGGCTACACCTTC
few	TRBV10-3	.	TRBJ1-1	CAISEDGLPRVSEAFF	TGTGCCATCAGTGAGGATGGACTCCCTCGGGTCTCTGAAGCTTTCTTT
many	TRBV10-3	.	TRBJ1-1	CAISEGGNTEAFF	TGTGCCATCAGTGAAGGGGGGAACACTGAAGCTTTCTTT
.	TRBV7-9	.	TRBJ1-1	CASNKHKNTEAFF	TGTGCCAGCAACAAACACAAAAACACTGAAGCTTTCTTT
.	TRBV9	.	TRBJ2-5	CASSTAVGETQYF	TGTGCCAGCAGCACCGCGGTCGGGGAGACCCAGTACTTC
.	TRBV11-2	TRBD2	TRBJ2-1	CASSQGTSGGNNEQFF	TGTGCCAGCAGCCAAGGGACTAGCGGGGGCAACAATGAGCAGTTCTTC